This T cell receptor beta chain was sequenced during a study of CD8 T cells in ankylosing spondylitis. Libraries for TCR beta were made by quantitative 5'-RACE with molecular barcodes. TCRdb re-called the 5' RACE reads with MiXCR, one entry per CDR3 protein. Counted here are 180,000 or so distinct CDR3 sequences, around a tenth occurring once; the ten biggest clones make up roughly 29%. At least ten counts were recorded for this clonotype. Its antigen is not identified. Study-wide results and limits: What appeared characteristic of ankylosing spondylitis blood was a TCR beta motif of under 10 highly homologous variants.

Germline trimming cut 3 bases from V and 3 bases from J; bases unmatched to any gene: 2. Germline lookup yields CDR1 MDHEN and CDR2 SYDVKM. The CDR3 spans 14 residues. Sequencing was carried out using blood, either unsorted or a sorted T cell fraction (not recorded which). V and J are TRBV28 and TRBJ1-5, with 7 bases that match TRBD1. The source is a male donor with ankylosing spondylitis or in good health (not recorded which). In DNA form, the CDR3 reads TGTGCCAGCAGTTTGGGACAGATCAATCAGCCCCAGCATTTT. Its protein is CASSLGQINQPQHF.